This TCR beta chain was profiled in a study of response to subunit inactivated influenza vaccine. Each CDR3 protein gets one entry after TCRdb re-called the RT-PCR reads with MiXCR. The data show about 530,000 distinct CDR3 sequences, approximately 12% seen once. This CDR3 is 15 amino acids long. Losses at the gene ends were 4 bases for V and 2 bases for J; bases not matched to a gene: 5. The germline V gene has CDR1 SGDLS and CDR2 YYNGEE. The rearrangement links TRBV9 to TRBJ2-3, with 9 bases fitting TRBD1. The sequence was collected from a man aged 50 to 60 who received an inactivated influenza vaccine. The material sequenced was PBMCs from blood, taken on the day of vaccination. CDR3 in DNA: TGTGCCAGCAGCCTATGGGACAGGGTCACAGATACGCAGTATTTT. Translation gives CASSLWDRVTDTQYF.